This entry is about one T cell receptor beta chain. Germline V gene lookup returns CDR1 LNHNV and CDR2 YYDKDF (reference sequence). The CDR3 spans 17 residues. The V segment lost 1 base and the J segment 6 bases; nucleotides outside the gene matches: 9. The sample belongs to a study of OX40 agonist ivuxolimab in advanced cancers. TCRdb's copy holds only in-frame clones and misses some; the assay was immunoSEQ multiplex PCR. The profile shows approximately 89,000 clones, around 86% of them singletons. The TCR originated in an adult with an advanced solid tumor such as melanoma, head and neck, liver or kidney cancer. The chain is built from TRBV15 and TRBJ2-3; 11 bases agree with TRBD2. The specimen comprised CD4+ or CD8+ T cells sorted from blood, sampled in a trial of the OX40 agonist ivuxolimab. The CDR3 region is CATSRGLAGGTWDTQYF. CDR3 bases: TGTGCCACCAGCAGAGGTCTAGCGGGGGGCACCTGGGATACGCAGTATTTT.